A selection of T cell receptor beta chains follows, all from one sample in a study of blood T cell repertoires in COVID-19. Produced via immunoSEQ multiplex PCR; TCRdb's table is partial and in-frame only. Altogether fewer than 100,000 clones are present, more than 60% being singletons, with the ten largest covering approximately 25%. The sample taken for sequencing was peripheral blood. The receptors originated from a man between 65 and 85 years old with acute or convalescent COVID-19. Both conserved end residues are part of each CDR3. Fields, in order: D gene, clone size, CDR3 length, V gene, J gene, CDR3 protein, CDR3 DNA. D genes are given only for firm matches. Not every row has a clone size; where given, it reads once, few, many or a size class.

d_gene: -
abundance: -
len: 13
v_gene: TRBV19
j_gene: TRBJ1-1
CDR3aa: CASSYSLNTEAFF
CDR3nt: TGTGCCAGTAGTTACAGCTTGAACACTGAAGCTTTCTTT

d_gene: -
abundance: -
len: 16
v_gene: TRBV7-2
j_gene: TRBJ2-3
CDR3aa: CASSFRERAPTDTQYF
CDR3nt: TGTGCCAGCAGCTTTCGGGAGCGGGCCCCCACAGATACGCAGTATTTT

d_gene: -
abundance: -
len: 13
v_gene: TRBV19
j_gene: TRBJ2-5
CDR3aa: CATFRQDQETQYF
CDR3nt: TGTGCCACATTCCGACAGGACCAAGAGACCCAGTACTTC

d_gene: -
abundance: -
len: 15
v_gene: TRBV5-1
j_gene: TRBJ2-7
CDR3aa: CASSLERLSSYEQYF
CDR3nt: TGCGCCAGCAGCTTGGAGCGACTCAGCTCCTACGAGCAGTACTTC

d_gene: -
abundance: few
len: 15
v_gene: TRBV28
j_gene: TRBJ1-5
CDR3aa: CASSTTGYSNQPQHF
CDR3nt: TGTGCCAGCAGCACCACCGGGTATAGCAATCAGCCCCAGCATTTT

d_gene: TRBD2
abundance: -
len: 15
v_gene: TRBV6-5
j_gene: TRBJ2-7
CDR3aa: CASSYPEAGRYEQYF
CDR3nt: TGTGCCAGCAGTTACCCGGAAGCGGGAAGGTACGAGCAGTACTTC

d_gene: -
abundance: -
len: 17
v_gene: TRBV24-1
j_gene: TRBJ2-1
CDR3aa: CATSDRNAGSRDNEQFF
CDR3nt: TGTGCCACCAGTGATCGTAATGCCGGGTCACGCGACAATGAGCAGTTCTTC

d_gene: -
abundance: -
len: 15
v_gene: TRBV6-5
j_gene: TRBJ2-7
CDR3aa: CASSEGEFRSYEQYF
CDR3nt: TGTGCCAGCAGCGAGGGGGAGTTTAGATCCTACGAGCAGTACTTC

d_gene: TRBD1
abundance: -
len: 15
v_gene: TRBV6-5
j_gene: TRBJ2-2
CDR3aa: CASSKTGPNTGELFF
CDR3nt: TGTGCCAGCAGTAAGACAGGGCCTAACACCGGGGAGCTGTTTTTT

d_gene: TRBD1
abundance: -
len: 18
v_gene: TRBV19
j_gene: TRBJ1-5
CDR3aa: CASSSRTGGYGSNQPQHF
CDR3nt: TGTGCCAGTAGTAGCCGGACAGGGGGCTACGGGAGCAATCAGCCCCAGCATTTT

d_gene: -
abundance: -
len: 13
v_gene: TRBV27
j_gene: TRBJ1-2
CDR3aa: CASSPGVSYGYTF
CDR3nt: TGTGCCAGCAGCCCAGGGGTTTCCTATGGCTACACCTTC

d_gene: -
abundance: -
len: 14
v_gene: TRBV30
j_gene: TRBJ2-3
CDR3aa: CAWSVGGRTDTQYF
CDR3nt: TGTGCCTGGAGTGTGGGGGGGCGCACAGATACGCAGTATTTT

d_gene: -
abundance: -
len: 16
v_gene: TRBV5-6
j_gene: TRBJ2-6
CDR3aa: CASSLSRSSGANVLTF
CDR3nt: TGTGCCAGCAGCTTGTCTCGGAGCTCTGGGGCCAACGTCCTGACTTTC

d_gene: -
abundance: few
len: 14
v_gene: TRBV4-3
j_gene: TRBJ2-7
CDR3aa: CASSLDRNSYEQYF
CDR3nt: TGCGCCAGCAGCCTCGACAGGAACTCCTACGAGCAGTACTTC

d_gene: -
abundance: few
len: 14
v_gene: TRBV28
j_gene: TRBJ1-4
CDR3aa: CASSLQGLGEKLFF
CDR3nt: TGTGCCAGCAGTTTACAGGGGTTGGGTGAAAAACTGTTTTTT

d_gene: TRBD2
abundance: -
len: 17
v_gene: TRBV28
j_gene: TRBJ2-3
CDR3aa: CASSPLVGQGGADTQYF
CDR3nt: TGTGCCAGCAGTCCCCTTGTGGGGCAGGGAGGGGCAGATACGCAGTATTTT

d_gene: -
abundance: -
len: 14
v_gene: TRBV5-3
j_gene: TRBJ2-5
CDR3aa: CARSLRQGQETQYF
CDR3nt: TGTGCCAGAAGCTTGCGGCAGGGGCAAGAGACCCAGTACTTC

d_gene: TRBD2
abundance: few
len: 19
v_gene: TRBV7-2
j_gene: TRBJ2-3
CDR3aa: CASSLTPISGGRVTDTQYF
CDR3nt: TGTGCCAGCAGCTTAACCCCGATAAGTGGCGGGAGGGTCACAGATACGCAGTATTTT

d_gene: TRBD2
abundance: -
len: 15
v_gene: TRBV5-1
j_gene: TRBJ2-1
CDR3aa: CASKTSGSSYNEQFF
CDR3nt: TGCGCCAGCAAAACTAGCGGGTCTTCCTACAATGAGCAGTTCTTC

d_gene: -
abundance: -
len: 15
v_gene: TRBV29-1
j_gene: TRBJ2-7
CDR3aa: CSVGPLGRQVGEQYF
CDR3nt: TGCAGCGTTGGTCCCCTGGGGCGACAGGTGGGCGAGCAGTACTTC

d_gene: TRBD2
abundance: few
len: 17
v_gene: TRBV11-2
j_gene: TRBJ2-3
CDR3aa: CASSFGNRGLAGDTQYF
CDR3nt: TGTGCCAGCAGCTTTGGGAATAGGGGACTAGCGGGAGATACGCAGTATTTT